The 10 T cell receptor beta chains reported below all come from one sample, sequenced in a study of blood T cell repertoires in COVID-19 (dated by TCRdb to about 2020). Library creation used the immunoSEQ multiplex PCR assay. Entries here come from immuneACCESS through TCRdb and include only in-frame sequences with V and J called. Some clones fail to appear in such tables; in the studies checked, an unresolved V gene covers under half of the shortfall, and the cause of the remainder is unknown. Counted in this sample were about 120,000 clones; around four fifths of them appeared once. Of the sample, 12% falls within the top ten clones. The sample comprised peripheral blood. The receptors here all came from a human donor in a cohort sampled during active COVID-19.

In nucleotides, the CDR3 is TGTGCCAGCAGCGGGCTAGCGGGGGGGCGTGAGACCCAGTACTTC. Its protein product is CASSGLAGGRETQYF. This chain joins TRBV7-8 and TRBJ2-5; TRBD2 agrees at 12 bases. The CDR3 contains 15 residues. Trimming took 5 bases from V and 5 from J; bases not matched to a gene: 6. In germline, CDR1 is SGHVS, CDR2 FQNEAQ. Drawing the rest from reference TRBV7-8 and TRBJ2-5, the complete variable domain is GAGVSQSPRYKVAKRGQDVALRCDPISGHVSLFWYQQALGQGPEFLTYFQNEAQLDKSGLPSDRFFAERPEGSVSTLKIQRTQQEDSAVYLCASSGLAGGRETQYFGPGTRLLVL.

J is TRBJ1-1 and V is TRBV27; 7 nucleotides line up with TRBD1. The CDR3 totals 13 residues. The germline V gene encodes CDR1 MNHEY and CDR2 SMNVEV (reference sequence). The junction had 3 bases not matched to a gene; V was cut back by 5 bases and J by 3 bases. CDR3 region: CASSPTGYTEAFF. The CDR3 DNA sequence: TGTGCCAGCAGTCCGACAGGGTACACTGAAGCTTTCTTT.

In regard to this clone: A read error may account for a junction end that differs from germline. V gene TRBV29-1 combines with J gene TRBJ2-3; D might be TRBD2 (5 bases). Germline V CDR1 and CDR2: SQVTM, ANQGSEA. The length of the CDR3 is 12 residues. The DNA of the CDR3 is TGCAGCGTCGAATCTAGCATAGATACGCAGTATTTT. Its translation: CSVESSIDTQYF.

The CDR3 is CSVAAKSSYNEQFF. The CDR3, as DNA: TGCAGCGTCGCGGCTAAGAGCTCCTACAATGAGCAGTTCTTC. The chain is built from TRBV29-1 and TRBJ2-1; D gene unclear. The CDR3 is 14 amino acids. Between the trimmed V and J ends, which lost 6 bases and 0 bases, there was a span of 12 bases. In germline, CDR1 is SQVTM, CDR2 ANQGSEA.

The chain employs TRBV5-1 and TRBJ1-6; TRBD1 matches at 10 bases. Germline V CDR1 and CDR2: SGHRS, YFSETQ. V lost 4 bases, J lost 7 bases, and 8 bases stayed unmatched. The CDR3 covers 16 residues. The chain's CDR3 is CASSVQPGQGNSPLHF. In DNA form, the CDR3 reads TGCGCCAGCAGCGTGCAGCCGGGACAGGGGAATTCACCCCTCCACTTT.

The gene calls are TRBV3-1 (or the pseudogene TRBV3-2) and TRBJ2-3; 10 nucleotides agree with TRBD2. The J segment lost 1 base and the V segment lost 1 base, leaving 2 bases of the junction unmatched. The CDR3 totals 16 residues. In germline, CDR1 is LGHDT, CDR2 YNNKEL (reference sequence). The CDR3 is CASSQGLAGGTDTQYF. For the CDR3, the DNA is TGTGCCAGCAGCCAAGGGCTAGCGGGGGGCACAGATACGCAGTATTTT.

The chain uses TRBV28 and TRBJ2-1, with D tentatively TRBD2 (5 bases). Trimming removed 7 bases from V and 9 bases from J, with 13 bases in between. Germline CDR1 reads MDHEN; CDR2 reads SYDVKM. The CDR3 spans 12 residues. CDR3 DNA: TGTGCCAGCAAACTAGTGGAGAGTGAGCAGTTCTTC. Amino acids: CASKLVESEQFF.

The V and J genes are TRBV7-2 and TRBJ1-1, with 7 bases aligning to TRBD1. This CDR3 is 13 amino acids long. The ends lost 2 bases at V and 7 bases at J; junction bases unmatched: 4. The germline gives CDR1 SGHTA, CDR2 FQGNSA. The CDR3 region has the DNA TGTGCCAGCAGCTTATCACAGGGGCTTGAAGCTTTCTTT. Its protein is CASSLSQGLEAFF.

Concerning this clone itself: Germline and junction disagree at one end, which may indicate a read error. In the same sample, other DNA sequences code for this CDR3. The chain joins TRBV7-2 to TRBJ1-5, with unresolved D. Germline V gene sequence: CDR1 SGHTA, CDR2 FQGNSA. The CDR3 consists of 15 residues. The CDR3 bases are TGTGCCAGCAGTTTAGCCTTCGGTAGCAATCAGCCCCAGCATTTT. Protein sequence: CASSLAFGSNQPQHF.

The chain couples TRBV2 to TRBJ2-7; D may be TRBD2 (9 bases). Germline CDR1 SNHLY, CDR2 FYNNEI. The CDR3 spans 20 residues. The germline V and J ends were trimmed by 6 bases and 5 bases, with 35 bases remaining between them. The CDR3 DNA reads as TGTGCCAGCAGCCTACGGGCTTGGAGGCTAGCGGGACAGGAAGGACACGAGCAGTACTTC. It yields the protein CASSLRAWRLAGQEGHEQYF. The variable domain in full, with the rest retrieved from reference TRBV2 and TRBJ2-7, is EPEVTQTPSHQVTQMGQEVILRCVPISNHLYFYWYRQILGQKVEFLVSFYNNEISEKSEIFDDQFSVERPDGSNFTLKIRSTKLEDSAMYFCASSLRAWRLAGQEGHEQYFGPGTRLTVT.